Following are 4 T cell receptor beta chains from one sample sequenced in a study of cytomegalovirus exposure and HLA in healthy donors. A multiplex PCR was run with 60 Vbeta primers and 13 Jbeta primers. Data came from immunoSEQ multiplex PCR; TCRdb stores just in-frame clones and leaves some out. The data contain 150,000 to 200,000 clones, around four fifths of them seen just once; the ten biggest clones take up roughly 9.3%. Sequencing input: PBMCs. These receptors came from a man aged 18 to 30 in good health and CMV-seropositive.

The chain is built from TRBV27 and TRBJ2-2, with 7 nucleotides matching TRBD2. J was trimmed by 2 bases and V by 7 bases; bases with no gene match: 4. There are 14 residues in the CDR3. Germline V CDR1 and CDR2: MNHEY, SMNVEV (reference sequence). CDR3 DNA: TGTGCCAGCATGGGGGGGGGAAACACCGGGGAGCTGTTTTTT. Its translation is CASMGGGNTGELFF.

The chain uses TRBV5-1 and TRBJ2-3; tentative D call: TRBD2 (6 bases). Per germline, CDR1 SGHRS and CDR2 YFSETQ. Trimming stripped 2 bases from V and 0 bases from J, with 13 bases between. This CDR3 contains 16 residues. CDR3 protein: CASSFKLALSTDTQYF. CDR3 DNA: TGCGCCAGCAGCTTTAAACTAGCACTTAGCACAGATACGCAGTATTTT.

V gene TRBV9 combines with J gene TRBJ2-3; D is ambiguous. CDR3 length: 14 residues. Trimming took off 0 bases at V and 0 bases at J, with 5 bases between the two ends. CDR1 is SGDLS, CDR2 YYNGEE, per germline. CDR3 loop: CASSVEPSTDTQYF. CDR3 in DNA: TGTGCCAGCAGCGTAGAGCCGAGCACAGATACGCAGTATTTT.

The chain has TRBV2 and TRBJ2-2; 8 nucleotides line up with TRBD2. There are 15 residues in the CDR3. Per the germline V gene, CDR1 is SNHLY and CDR2 is FYNNEI. Trimming cost V 8 bases and J 5 bases; bases outside gene matches: 10. The CDR3 region is CASEGHGGVTGELFF. The DNA for the CDR3 is TGTGCCAGCGAGGGTCACGGGGGGGTAACCGGGGAGCTGTTTTTT.